This T cell receptor beta chain was captured in a study of blood T cell repertoires in COVID-19. On the study more broadly: PBMCs, B-cell-depleted T cells, or T cells were the source of the cDNA or gDNA that made up the material.

Original processing methods: For nucleated cells, counts were estimated from reference gene primer amplification. Assay: immunoSEQ multiplex PCR; the TCRdb copy retains only in-frame clones and omits some. That table gives V, J and clone size, and the DNA gave D and trimming. The sample lists around 58,000 clones; around 91% were seen once. CDR3 size: 15 residues. Trimming removed 7 bases at V and 8 bases at J, with 20 bases between. Per the germline V gene, CDR1 is MNHNY and CDR2 is SVGAGI (reference sequence). The chain combines TRBV6-6 with TRBJ1-4, with D tentatively TRBD1 (6 bases). Sequences were obtained from peripheral blood. The receptor was isolated from a man between 60 and 75 years old with active COVID-19. In nucleotides, the CDR3 is TGTGCCAGCACCCAAGGGGGGGGGCGACCAGAAAAACTGTTTTTT. This encodes CASTQGGGRPEKLFF.